The 6 T cell receptor beta chains presented below share a single source sample, sequenced in a study of regulatory T cells in long-lasting Graves disease. Combining iRepertoire HTBI primers with Arm-PCR of CDR3 regions, the authors built TCR beta libraries. In TCRdb, the multiplex PCR reads were re-called with MiXCR into one record per CDR3 protein. The sample records 450,000 to 700,000 distinct CDR3 sequences, about 13% being singletons. The sample's time point: newly diagnosed GD, antithyroid drugs for less than 3 months. The TCR library was made from RNA that had been extracted from PBMCs in TRIzol. The same sample was also studied in work on T cells in Graves' hyperthyroidism and ophthalmopathy.

The material was peripheral blood mononuclear cells (PBMCs), obtained at new diagnosis, from a patient treated with antithyroid drugs. The receptors shown here come from a man aged 25-40 years with Graves disease.

This clonotype was recorded many times. The chain has TRBV5-5 and TRBJ1-1; the D gene is possibly TRBD1 (6 bases). The CDR3 consists of 14 residues. CDR1 SGHKS and CDR2 YYEKEE come from the germline V gene (reference sequence). The V end was cut by 0 bases, the J end by 5 bases, with 11 bases between. In DNA, the CDR3 is TGTGCCAGCAGCTTGGAAAGGGGGTATACTGAAGCTTTCTTT. The encoded protein is CASSLERGYTEAFF.

About this clonotype: A much larger clone is a single base away; this may be a read error. This chain joins TRBV2 and TRBJ2-4; TRBD1 agrees at 7 bases. Germline CDR1 SNHLY, CDR2 FYNNEI. The CDR3 is made up of 16 amino acids. CDR3 amino acids: CACSRDRTLAKNIQYF. CDR3 DNA: TGTGCCTGCAGTCGGGACAGAACCTTAGCCAAAAACATTCAGTACTTC.

The table lists this clonotype with a few counts. A much larger clone lies one base from this, so it may be a read error. This rearrangement joins TRBV6-2 or TRBV6-3 to TRBJ2-1; 8 nucleotides agree with TRBD2. After removal of 3 bases from V and 3 bases from J, the junction contained 4 bases not matched to a gene. In germline, CDR1 is MNHEY, CDR2 SVGEGT. The CDR3 spans 15 residues. The CDR3 protein is CASSYMAGGYNEQFF. The CDR3 DNA sequence: TGTGCCAGCAGTTATATGGCGGGAGGCTACAATGAGCAGTTCTTC.

This clonotype was seen a handful of times. The rearrangement joins TRBV19 to TRBJ1-6; D not certain. Trimming pared 5 bases from V and 6 bases from J, leaving 8 bases between. The V gene's germline CDR1 is LNHDA and CDR2 SQIVND (reference sequence). CDR3 length: 13 residues. CDR3 residues: CASSEWGNSPLHF. The CDR3 region has the DNA TGTGCCAGTAGTGAGTGGGGTAATTCACCCCTCCACTTT.

In this sample, this clonotype turned up many times. V usage is TRBV3-1 and J usage is TRBJ1-5, with TRBD1 matching 7 bases. Germline V gene sequence: CDR1 LGHDT, CDR2 YNNKEL (reference sequence). The CDR3 is 13 residues long. V lost 4 bases to trimming and J lost 6 bases; unmatched junction nucleotides: 3. The DNA of the CDR3 is TGTGCCAGCAGCCGAAAGGGGGCTCAGCCCCAGCATTTT. This translates into CASSRKGAQPQHF.

This clonotype has just a few counts. The chain couples TRBV5-4 to TRBJ2-7; possibly TRBD2 for D (5 bases). From germline, CDR1 is SGHNT and CDR2 YYREEE (reference sequence). Trimming removed 3 bases at V and 0 bases at J, with 10 bases between. CDR3 length equals 14 residues. The CDR3 sequence is CASSWAGVSYEQYF. CDR3 coding DNA: TGTGCCAGCAGCTGGGCGGGTGTCTCCTACGAGCAGTACTTC.